These 29 T cell receptor beta chains were all obtained from the same sample, sequenced in a study of T-cell memory formation after mild COVID-19 (dated by TCRdb to about 2021). Library preparation used 5' RACE. TCRdb lists the instrument as Illumina NovaSeq 6000. TCRdb's own reprocessing of the public reads used fastp at Q25 and MiXCR and kept productive beta chains. All rows with the same CDR3 protein become a single entry with the most common DNA and genes. Here the sample has fewer than 70,000 distinct CDR3 sequences; more than 9% occur a single time. The top ten constitute less than 1.5% of the sample. Specimen: PBMCs or a T cell subset sorted from them (not recorded which). Receptor source: a man aged 18 to 29 who had mild COVID-19 (a few samples of this study predate the infection). The sample titles of this study are shuffled in the database, so cell type and time point are left out; the donor was told from shared clones.

This clonotype was recorded a few times. The chain links TRBV3-1 to TRBJ2-5; D remains ambiguous. V was cut by 3 bases and J by 5 bases, with 1 base left in between. There are 10 residues in the CDR3. Per germline, CDR1 LGHDT and CDR2 YNNKEL (reference sequence). Here the CDR3 DNA reads TGTGCCAGCAGCCACGAGACCCAGTACTTC. Its protein is CASSHETQYF.

This clonotype was seen ten or more times. The rearrangement links TRBV20-1 to TRBJ2-3; D uncertain. Germline V gene sequence: CDR1 DFQATT, CDR2 SNEGSKA (reference sequence). The CDR3 has 13 amino acids. Trimming took 8 bases from V and 3 from J, leaving 15 bases between them. The CDR3 DNA is TGCAGTCCTATTATAAAAGGGACAGATACGCAGTATTTT. Translation gives CSPIIKGTDTQYF.

This clonotype was detected only a few times. This chain joins TRBV3-1 and TRBJ2-5; 8 bases are shared with TRBD2. This CDR3 is built from 13 residues. Germline assignment: CDR1 LGHDT and CDR2 YNNKEL (reference sequence). The J segment lost 3 bases and the V segment lost 4 bases, leaving 1 base of the junction unmatched. This chain's CDR3 is CASSRSGEETQYF. CDR3 DNA: TGTGCCAGCAGCCGTAGCGGGGAAGAGACCCAGTACTTC.

V is TRBV4-2 and J is TRBJ2-1; D not certain. The CDR3 is 14 amino acids. Germline CDR1 reads LGHNA; CDR2 reads YNFKEQ. Trimming took 0 bases from V and 3 from J, leaving 6 bases between them. CDR3 residues: CASSQESFYNEQFF. The CDR3 coding sequence is TGTGCCAGCAGCCAAGAGTCCTTCTACAATGAGCAGTTCTTC.

The chain uses TRBV20-1 and TRBJ1-2; D is uncertain. There are 9 residues in the CDR3. Germline V gives CDR1 DFQATT, CDR2 SNEGSKA (reference sequence). Trimming shortened V by 6 bases and J by 8 bases, and 7 bases separated the two germline ends. The CDR3 here is CSAGFGYTF. Written as DNA, the CDR3 is TGCAGTGCAGGGTTCGGCTACACCTTC.

The J gene is TRBJ1-5, the V gene TRBV4-2; 10 bases agree with TRBD1. Germline CDR1 is LGHNA and CDR2 is YNFKEQ. The CDR3 has 15 residues. Trimming removed 3 bases from V and 5 bases from J; junction bases left unmatched: 4. CDR3 bases: TGTGCCAGCAGCCAGTCCGGGACAGGGGATCAGCCCCAGCATTTT. Translation: CASSQSGTGDQPQHF.

V usage is TRBV6-5 and J usage is TRBJ2-2, with TRBD2 matching 7 bases. The CDR3 has 13 residues. V was pared by 6 bases and J by 7 bases, with 5 bases of the junction left unmatched. CDR1 is MNHEY and CDR2 is SVGAGI in the germline V gene. The CDR3 sequence: CASRGREHGELFF. Written as DNA, the CDR3 is TGTGCCAGCAGGGGGAGGGAGCACGGGGAGCTGTTTTTT.

This clonotype appeared once. The V and J genes are TRBV27 and TRBJ2-5; perhaps TRBD1 as D (6 bases). This CDR3 has 15 amino acids. The germline V gene encodes CDR1 MNHEY and CDR2 SMNVEV (reference sequence). The V end lost 5 bases, the J end lost 5 bases, and 18 bases lay between the germline ends. The CDR3 DNA reads as TGTGCCAGCAGTCCCAGCTCCAGGGGTAGGGAGACCCAGTACTTC. Residues: CASSPSSRGRETQYF.

This clonotype occurred a few times. This chain joins TRBV20-1 and TRBJ2-5, with D hard to call. The V gene's germline CDR1 is DFQATT and CDR2 SNEGSKA (reference sequence). This CDR3 has 13 amino acids. The V gene lost 7 bases and the J gene lost 5 bases, with 17 bases spanning the gap. The CDR3 protein is CSGLGGGEETQYF. The CDR3 nucleotides read TGCAGTGGGTTGGGCGGCGGTGAGGAGACCCAGTACTTC.

The sample holds a few counts of this clonotype. The chain joins TRBV20-1 to TRBJ2-7; D possibly corresponds to TRBD2 (6 bases). The CDR3 runs 12 residues. V gave up 5 bases and J gave up 1 base, with 9 bases separating them. Germline lookup yields CDR1 DFQATT and CDR2 SNEGSKA (reference sequence). Here the CDR3 DNA reads TGCAGTGCTTCGGGACTTTCCTACGAGCAGTACTTC. Residues: CSASGLSYEQYF.

The gene calls are TRBV7-2 and TRBJ1-1; D is uncertain. The length of the CDR3 is 14 residues. The germline gives CDR1 SGHTA, CDR2 FQGNSA. V lost 2 bases and J 7 bases, leaving 14 bases between the germline ends. CDR3 residues: CASSLRFFTNEAFF. In DNA form, the CDR3 reads TGTGCCAGCAGCTTAAGGTTCTTTACGAATGAAGCTTTCTTT.

V is TRBV28 and J is TRBJ1-2; 9 nucleotides align to TRBD1. This CDR3 spans 12 amino acids. Unmatched junction bases numbered 3, after V lost 5 bases and J lost 8 bases. Germline lookup yields CDR1 MDHEN and CDR2 SYDVKM. The CDR3 reads CASSDRGMGYTF. The CDR3 DNA reads TGTGCCAGCAGTGACAGGGGGATGGGCTACACCTTC.

This clonotype was counted between two and nine times. This chain links TRBV3-1 with TRBJ1-1; 7 bases are a match to TRBD1. This CDR3 has 16 residues. Trimming took 2 bases from V and 4 from J; bases not matched to a gene: 10. The germline V gene encodes CDR1 LGHDT and CDR2 YNNKEL (reference sequence). The CDR3 loop is CASSQLGGAGGTEAFF. The CDR3 DNA is TGTGCCAGCAGCCAATTAGGGGGCGCGGGTGGCACTGAAGCTTTCTTT.

The J gene is TRBJ2-3, the V gene TRBV20-1, with 11 bases fitting TRBD2. CDR1 is DFQATT, CDR2 SNEGSKA, per germline (reference sequence). The CDR3 loop spans 17 amino acids. V trimming: 1 base; J trimming: 0 bases; junction bases outside the gene matches: 6. The CDR3 region is CSARALAGVPSTDTQYF. In DNA, the CDR3 is TGCAGTGCTAGAGCACTAGCGGGGGTTCCTAGCACAGATACGCAGTATTTT.

CDR3 DNA sequence: TGTGCCAGCAGCCCCGACGACAGTCCCTACAATGAGCAGTTCTTC. Translated, it gives CASSPDDSPYNEQFF. V and J are TRBV4-2 and TRBJ2-1, with a tentative D call TRBD1 (5 bases). Germline values: CDR1 LGHNA, CDR2 YNFKEQ. The CDR3 sequence is 15 residues long. The germline V and J ends were trimmed by 4 bases and 2 bases, with 12 bases remaining between them.

The chain uses TRBV5-1 and TRBJ2-6; no clear D gene. The V gene's germline CDR1 is SGHRS and CDR2 YFSETQ. Trimming pared 7 bases from V and 0 bases from J, leaving 8 bases between. The CDR3 is 14 amino acids. CDR3 DNA sequence: TGCGCCAGCCTAGACACCTCTGGGGCCAACGTCCTGACTTTC. Residues: CASLDTSGANVLTF.

This clonotype was counted at least ten times. This CDR3 is CASSFSGSGVETQYF. CDR3 nucleotide sequence: TGTGCCAGCAGCTTCTCTGGTAGCGGGGTCGAGACCCAGTACTTC. The rearrangement uses TRBV7-2 and TRBJ2-5; 8 bases agree with TRBD2. Germline V gene lookup returns CDR1 SGHTA and CDR2 FQGNSA. The CDR3 is 15 residues long. V lost 3 bases and J lost 5; bases outside the gene matches: 8.

V and J are TRBV4-3 and TRBJ1-2; possible D gene TRBD1, 6 bases. Between the trimmed V and J ends, which lost 1 base and 5 bases, there was a span of 17 bases. Germline V gene lookup returns CDR1 LGHNA and CDR2 YSLEER. CDR3 length equals 16 residues. CDR3: CASSQGTASEVYGYTF. CDR3 nucleotide sequence: TGCGCCAGCAGCCAAGGGACAGCCTCTGAGGTTTATGGCTACACCTTC.

In DNA, the CDR3 is TGTGCCAGCAGCAAAGGTCGCGATTGGACTAGAGTTTTCAATGAGCAGTTCTTC. Translated: CASSKGRDWTRVFNEQFF. The chain recombines TRBV21-1 with TRBJ2-1; TRBD2 is the table's D call and was not checked against the DNA. TRBV21-1 is classified as a pseudogene. This CDR3 spans 18 amino acids.

A few counts support this clonotype. J is TRBJ1-1 and V is TRBV10-2; D is uncertain. V lost 0 bases, J lost 10 bases, and 9 bases lay in between. The CDR3 consists of 12 residues. From germline, CDR1 is WSHSY and CDR2 SAAADI. This CDR3 is CASSESTLSAFF. CDR3 in DNA: TGCGCCAGCAGTGAGTCGACCCTATCAGCTTTCTTT.

The CDR3 DNA reads TGTGCCAGCAGCGTTAGCACAGATACGCAGTATTTT. Its protein product is CASSVSTDTQYF. This chain connects TRBV7-2 to TRBJ2-3; D is undetermined. Germline lookup yields CDR1 SGHTA and CDR2 FQGNSA. The CDR3 has 12 amino acids. The V end was cut by 5 bases, the J end by 0 bases, with 3 bases between.

This clonotype was seen a few times. The J gene is TRBJ2-5, the V gene TRBV12-3 or TRBV12-4, with a tentative D call TRBD1 (5 bases). V gave up 3 bases and J gave up 1 base, with 6 bases separating them. The CDR3 has 13 amino acids. CDR3 residues: CASSFTGQETQYF. The CDR3 nucleotides are TGTGCCAGCAGTTTCACAGGCCAAGAGACCCAGTACTTC.

This clonotype was found many times. V and J are TRBV7-3 and TRBJ2-2, with D tentatively TRBD1 (5 bases). V lost 3 bases and J 1 base, leaving 9 bases between the germline ends. The CDR3 is made up of 15 amino acids. CDR1 SGHTA and CDR2 FQGTGA come from the germline V gene. The CDR3 sequence is CASSFHGQNTGELFF. The CDR3, as DNA: TGTGCCAGCAGCTTTCACGGACAGAACACCGGGGAGCTGTTTTTT.

The sample holds a few counts of this clonotype. The gene calls are TRBV5-6 and TRBJ2-5, with TRBD2 matching 7 bases. The CDR3 has 14 amino acids. The trim removed 6 bases at V and 5 bases at J, leaving 10 bases unmatched. The germline V gene encodes CDR1 SGHDT and CDR2 YYEEEE. CDR3 in amino acids: CASKEDLGGETQYF. The CDR3 DNA reads TGTGCCAGCAAGGAGGACCTCGGGGGGGAGACCCAGTACTTC.

The chain joins TRBV5-6 to TRBJ2-1; D is possibly TRBD1 or TRBD2 (5 bases each). Trimming cost V 0 bases and J 0 bases, with 10 bases left between them. The CDR3 runs to 16 residues. Germline-derived CDR1 and CDR2 are SGHDT and YYEEEE. The CDR3 spells CASSLGGQGSYNEQFF. CDR3 sequence (DNA): TGTGCCAGCAGCTTGGGAGGGCAGGGCTCCTACAATGAGCAGTTCTTC.

Only a few counts were recorded for this clonotype. This chain joins TRBV5-4 and TRBJ2-1; D ambiguous. Trimming took 2 bases from V and 7 from J, leaving 10 bases between them. The CDR3 runs to 13 residues. The germline gives CDR1 SGHNT, CDR2 YYREEE (reference sequence). CDR3 nucleotide sequence: TGTGCCAGCAGCTTCTCCCTTGGTAATGAGCAGTTCTTC. It translates to CASSFSLGNEQFF.

This clonotype has a handful of counts. The V gene is TRBV20-1, the J gene TRBJ2-6; D gene ambiguous. This CDR3 comprises 14 residues. Germline V gene data show CDR1 as DFQATT and CDR2 as SNEGSKA (reference sequence). V lost 3 bases and J lost 2, with 8 bases in between. In DNA form, the CDR3 reads TGCAGTGCTAGGAGTGAGCCTGGGGCCAACGTCCTGACTTTC. Its protein product is CSARSEPGANVLTF.

The rearrangement links TRBV20-1 to TRBJ2-5; D remains unclear. Trimming shortened V by 2 bases and J by 0 bases, and 4 bases separated the two germline ends. The CDR3 has 12 amino acids. CDR1 is DFQATT, CDR2 SNEGSKA, per germline (reference sequence). Here the CDR3 reads CSARQYQETQYF. The CDR3 bases are TGCAGTGCTAGACAGTACCAAGAGACCCAGTACTTC.

In nucleotides, the CDR3 is TGTGCCAGCAGCTTTGCAGACCACTCCTACGAGCAGTACTTC. Protein: CASSFADHSYEQYF. The rearrangement joins TRBV7-2 to TRBJ2-7; the D is unclear. The V end lost 3 bases, the J end lost 0 bases, and 9 bases lay between the germline ends. The CDR3 spans 14 residues. Germline lookup yields CDR1 SGHTA and CDR2 FQGNSA.